Sequencing of this T cell receptor (beta chain) was carried out in a study of CD8+CD57+ T cells in acquired aplastic anemia. Study background: When averaged, DNA from sorted CD4+ and CD8+ cells came to 3.2 ug. The average read count for CD4+ cells in healthy donors was around 10 million. Study-wide points: Between patients and controls, CD8+ Simpson's diversity did not vary significantly. Patients and controls had in common 25 to 30 CD8+ CDR3 sequences.

Genomic DNA acted as the template from which TCR beta VDJ combination and CDR3 sequence profiling were carried out. TCRdb itself ran the reads through MiXCR, one entry per CDR3 protein. Of about 110,000 distinct CDR3 sequences listed, around 49% are singletons. As concerns this clonotype: As yet, its antigen is unknown.

This clonotype originated in a human donor in good health, serving as a control. Sequencing was performed on sorted CD4+, CD8+, or CD8+CD57+ T cells (not recorded which) from PBMCs.

CDR3 nucleotide sequence: TGTGCCACCAGCAGAGACGACTTGACAGGGAACACTGAAGCTTTCTTT. This encodes CATSRDDLTGNTEAFF. This sequence joins TRBV15 and TRBJ1-1, with D maybe TRBD1 (6 bases). Germline CDR1 and CDR2: LNHNV and YYDKDF (reference sequence). This CDR3 region has 16 residues. With 0 bases removed from V and 1 base from J, the gap between germline ends came to 12 bases.